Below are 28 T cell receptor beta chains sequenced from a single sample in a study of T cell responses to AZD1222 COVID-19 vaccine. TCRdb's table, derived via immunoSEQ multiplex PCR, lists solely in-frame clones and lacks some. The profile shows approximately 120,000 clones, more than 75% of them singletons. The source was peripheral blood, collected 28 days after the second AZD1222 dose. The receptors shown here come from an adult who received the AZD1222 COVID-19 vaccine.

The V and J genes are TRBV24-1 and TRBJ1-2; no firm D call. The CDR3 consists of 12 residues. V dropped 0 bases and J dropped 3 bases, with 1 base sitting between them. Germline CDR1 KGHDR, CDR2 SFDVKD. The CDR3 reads CATSDLYYGYTF. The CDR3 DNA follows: TGTGCCACCAGTGATTTGTACTATGGCTACACCTTC.

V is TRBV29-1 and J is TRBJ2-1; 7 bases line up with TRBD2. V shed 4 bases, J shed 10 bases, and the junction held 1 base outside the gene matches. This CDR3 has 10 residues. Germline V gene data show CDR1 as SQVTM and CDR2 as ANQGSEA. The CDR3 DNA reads TGCAGCGTTGCTAGCGGAGAGCAGTTCTTC. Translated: CSVASGEQFF.

The CDR3 sequence: CASSFSLWGQYF. The CDR3 DNA sequence: TGTGCCAGCAGCTTCTCTCTGTGGGGGCAGTACTTC. The chain has TRBV7-8 and TRBJ2-7; no clear D gene. CDR1 is SGHVS and CDR2 is FQNEAQ in the germline V gene. The CDR3 is 12 residues long. V was pared by 3 bases and J by 9 bases, with 12 bases between. Based on the CDR3 plus reference TRBV7-8 and TRBJ2-7, the full variable domain is GAGVSQSPRYKVAKRGQDVALRCDPISGHVSLFWYQQALGQGPEFLTYFQNEAQLDKSGLPSDRFFAERPEGSVSTLKIQRTQQEDSAVYLCASSFSLWGQYFGPGTRLTVT.

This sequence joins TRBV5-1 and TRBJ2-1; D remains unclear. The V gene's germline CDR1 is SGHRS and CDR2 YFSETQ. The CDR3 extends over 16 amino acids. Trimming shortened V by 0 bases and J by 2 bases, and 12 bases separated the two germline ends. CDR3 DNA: TGCGCCAGCAGCTTGGAAAGCGAGATCGCCTACAATGAGCAGTTCTTC. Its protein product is CASSLESEIAYNEQFF.

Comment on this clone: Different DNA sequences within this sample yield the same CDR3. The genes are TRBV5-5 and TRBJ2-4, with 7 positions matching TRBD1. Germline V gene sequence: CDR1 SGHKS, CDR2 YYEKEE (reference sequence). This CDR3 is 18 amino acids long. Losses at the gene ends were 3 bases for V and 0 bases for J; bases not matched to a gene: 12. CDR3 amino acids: CASSSLLRDRVAKNIQYF. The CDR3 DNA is TGTGCCAGCAGCTCGTTACTCCGGGACAGAGTAGCCAAAAACATTCAGTACTTC.

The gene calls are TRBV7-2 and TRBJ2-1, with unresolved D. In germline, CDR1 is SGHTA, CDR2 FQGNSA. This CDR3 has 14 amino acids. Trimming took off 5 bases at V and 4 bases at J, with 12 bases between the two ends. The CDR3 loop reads CASSRVSRYNEQFF. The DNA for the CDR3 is TGTGCCAGCAGCCGGGTTAGCCGGTACAATGAGCAGTTCTTC.

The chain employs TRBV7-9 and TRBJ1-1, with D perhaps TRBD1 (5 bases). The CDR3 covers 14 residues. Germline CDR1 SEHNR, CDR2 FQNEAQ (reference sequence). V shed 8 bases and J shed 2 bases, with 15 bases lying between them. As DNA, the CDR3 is TGTGCCAGCCTCCGGGACTCGATCAACACTGAAGCTTTCTTT. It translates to CASLRDSINTEAFF.

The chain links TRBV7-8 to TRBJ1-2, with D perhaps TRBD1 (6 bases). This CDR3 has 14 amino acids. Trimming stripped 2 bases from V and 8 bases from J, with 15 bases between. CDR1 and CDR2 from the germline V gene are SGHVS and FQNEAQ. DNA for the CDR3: TGTGCCAGCAGCTTATACAGGGAATCAGGGGGCTACACCTTC. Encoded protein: CASSLYRESGGYTF.

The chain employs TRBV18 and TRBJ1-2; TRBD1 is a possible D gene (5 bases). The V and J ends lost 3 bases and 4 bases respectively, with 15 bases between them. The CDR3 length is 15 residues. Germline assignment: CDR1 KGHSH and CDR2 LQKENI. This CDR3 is CASSPGQSRSYGYTF. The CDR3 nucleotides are TGTGCCAGCTCACCGGGGCAGTCCAGGAGCTATGGCTACACCTTC.

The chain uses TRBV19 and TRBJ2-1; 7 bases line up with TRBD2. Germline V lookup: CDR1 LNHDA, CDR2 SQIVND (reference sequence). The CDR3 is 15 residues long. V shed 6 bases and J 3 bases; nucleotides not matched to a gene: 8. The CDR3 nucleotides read TGTGCCAGTAGCCCAGTGGGGGGGGGCTACAATGAGCAGTTCTTC. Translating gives CASSPVGGGYNEQFF.

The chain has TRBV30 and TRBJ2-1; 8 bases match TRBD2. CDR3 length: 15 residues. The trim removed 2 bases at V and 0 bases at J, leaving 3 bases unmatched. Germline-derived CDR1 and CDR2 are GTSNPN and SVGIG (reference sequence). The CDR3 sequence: CAWSTGTSSYNEQFF. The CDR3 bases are TGTGCCTGGAGTACCGGGACTAGCTCCTACAATGAGCAGTTCTTC.

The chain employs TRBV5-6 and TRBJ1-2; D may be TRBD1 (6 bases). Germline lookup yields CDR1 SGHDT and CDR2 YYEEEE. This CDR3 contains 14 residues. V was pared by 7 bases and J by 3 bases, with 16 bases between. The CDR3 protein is CASWGQGGDYGYTF. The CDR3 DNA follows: TGTGCCAGCTGGGGGCAGGGAGGGGACTATGGCTACACCTTC.

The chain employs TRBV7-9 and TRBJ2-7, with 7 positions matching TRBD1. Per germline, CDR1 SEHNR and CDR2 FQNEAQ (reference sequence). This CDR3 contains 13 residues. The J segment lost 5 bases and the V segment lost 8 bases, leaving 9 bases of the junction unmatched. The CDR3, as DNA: TGTGCCAGCGCCTTGACAGGGAGCCACGAGCAGTACTTC. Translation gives CASALTGSHEQYF.

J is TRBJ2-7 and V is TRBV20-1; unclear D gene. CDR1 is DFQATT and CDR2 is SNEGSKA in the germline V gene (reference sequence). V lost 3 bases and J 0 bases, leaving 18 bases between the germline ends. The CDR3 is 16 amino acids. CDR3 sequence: CSASPPPSTSSYEQYF. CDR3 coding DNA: TGCAGTGCTAGTCCCCCCCCCTCCACAAGCTCCTACGAGCAGTACTTC.

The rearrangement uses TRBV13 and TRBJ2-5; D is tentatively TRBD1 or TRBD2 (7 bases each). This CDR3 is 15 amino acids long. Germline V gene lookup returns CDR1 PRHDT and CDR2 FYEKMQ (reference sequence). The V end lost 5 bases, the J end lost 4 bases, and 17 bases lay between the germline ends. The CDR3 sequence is CASSHAAGGGETQYF. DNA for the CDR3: TGTGCCAGCAGCCACGCCGCAGGGGGGGGAGAGACCCAGTACTTC.

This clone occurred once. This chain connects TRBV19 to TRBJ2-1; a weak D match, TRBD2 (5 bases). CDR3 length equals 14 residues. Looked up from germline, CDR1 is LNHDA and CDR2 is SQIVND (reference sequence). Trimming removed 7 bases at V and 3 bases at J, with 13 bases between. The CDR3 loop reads CASMGGLGYNEQFF. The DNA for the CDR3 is TGTGCCAGTATGGGCGGGCTTGGCTACAATGAGCAGTTCTTC.

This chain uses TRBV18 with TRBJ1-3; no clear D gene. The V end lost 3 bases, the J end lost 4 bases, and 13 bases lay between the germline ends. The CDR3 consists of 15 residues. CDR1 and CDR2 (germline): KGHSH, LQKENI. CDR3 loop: CASSPTDDLGNTIYF. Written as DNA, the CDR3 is TGTGCCAGCTCACCGACCGATGATTTAGGAAACACCATATATTTT.

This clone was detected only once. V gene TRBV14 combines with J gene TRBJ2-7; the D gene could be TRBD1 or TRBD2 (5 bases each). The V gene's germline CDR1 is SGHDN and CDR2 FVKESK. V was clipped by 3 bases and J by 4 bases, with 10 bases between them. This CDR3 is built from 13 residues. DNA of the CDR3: TGTGCCAGCAGCCAGGGACGGCTATACGAGCAGTACTTC. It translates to CASSQGRLYEQYF.

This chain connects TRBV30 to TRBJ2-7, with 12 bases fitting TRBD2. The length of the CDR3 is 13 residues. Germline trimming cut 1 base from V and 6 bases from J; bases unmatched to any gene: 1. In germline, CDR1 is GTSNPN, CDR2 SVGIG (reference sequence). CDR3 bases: TGTGCCTGGAGTGGACTAGCGGGAGCCGAGCAGTACTTC. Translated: CAWSGLAGAEQYF.

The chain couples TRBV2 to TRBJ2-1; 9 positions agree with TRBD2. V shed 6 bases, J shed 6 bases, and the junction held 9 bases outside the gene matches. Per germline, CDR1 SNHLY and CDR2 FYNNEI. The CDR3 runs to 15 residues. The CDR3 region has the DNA TGTGCCAGCAGAAAAGGACTAGCGTTAGGCAATGAGCAGTTCTTC. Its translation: CASRKGLALGNEQFF.

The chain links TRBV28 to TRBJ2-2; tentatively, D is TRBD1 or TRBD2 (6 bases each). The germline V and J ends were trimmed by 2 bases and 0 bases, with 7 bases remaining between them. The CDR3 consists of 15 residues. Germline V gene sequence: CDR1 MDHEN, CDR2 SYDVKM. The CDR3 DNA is TGTGCCAGCAGTTTAAGGGGGGCGAACACCGGGGAGCTGTTTTTT. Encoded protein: CASSLRGANTGELFF. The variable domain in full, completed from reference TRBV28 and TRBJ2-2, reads DVKVTQSSRYLVKRTGEKVFLECVQDMDHENMFWYRQDPGLGLRLIYFSYDVKMKEKGDIPEGYSVSREKKERFSLILESASTNQTSMYLCASSLRGANTGELFFGEGSRLTVL.

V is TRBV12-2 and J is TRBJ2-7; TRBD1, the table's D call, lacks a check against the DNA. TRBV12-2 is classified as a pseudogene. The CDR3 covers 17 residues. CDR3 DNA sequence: TGTGCAAGTCGCTTAGGAAATACAGGGGCTCCGCCCTACGAGCAGTACTTC. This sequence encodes CASRLGNTGAPPYEQYF.

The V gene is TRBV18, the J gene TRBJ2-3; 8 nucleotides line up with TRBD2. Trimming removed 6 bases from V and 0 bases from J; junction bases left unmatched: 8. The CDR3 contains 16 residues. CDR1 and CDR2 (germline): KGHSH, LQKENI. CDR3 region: CASSPFTSGSTDTQYF. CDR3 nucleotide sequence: TGTGCCAGCTCCCCGTTCACTAGCGGAAGCACAGATACGCAGTATTTT.

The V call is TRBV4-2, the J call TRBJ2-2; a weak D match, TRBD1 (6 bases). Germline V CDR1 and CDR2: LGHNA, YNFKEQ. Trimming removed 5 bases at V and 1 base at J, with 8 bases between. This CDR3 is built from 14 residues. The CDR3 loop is CASSETGNTGELFF. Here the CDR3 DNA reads TGTGCCAGCAGCGAGACAGGGAACACCGGGGAGCTGTTTTTT.

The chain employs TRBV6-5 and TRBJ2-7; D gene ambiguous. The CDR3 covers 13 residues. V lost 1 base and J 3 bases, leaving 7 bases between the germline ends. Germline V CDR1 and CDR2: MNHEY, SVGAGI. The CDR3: CASSYLGYYEQYF. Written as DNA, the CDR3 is TGTGCCAGCAGTTACTTGGGTTACTACGAGCAGTACTTC.

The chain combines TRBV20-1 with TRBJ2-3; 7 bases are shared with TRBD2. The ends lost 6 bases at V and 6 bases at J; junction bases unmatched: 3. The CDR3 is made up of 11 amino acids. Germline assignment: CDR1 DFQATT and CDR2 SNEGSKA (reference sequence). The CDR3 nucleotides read TGCAGTGCCCTAGCGGAGGATACGCAGTATTTT. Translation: CSALAEDTQYF.

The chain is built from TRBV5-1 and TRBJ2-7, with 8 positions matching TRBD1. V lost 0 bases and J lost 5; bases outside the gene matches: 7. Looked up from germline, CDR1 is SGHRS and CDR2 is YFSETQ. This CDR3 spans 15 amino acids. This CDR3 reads CASSLATTGDNEQYF. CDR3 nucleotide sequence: TGCGCCAGCAGCTTGGCCACGACAGGGGATAACGAGCAGTACTTC.

In DNA, the CDR3 is TGTGCCAGCAGCACCGGGACTAGCGGGAGATCCTACAATGAGCAGTTCTTC. Amino acid sequence: CASSTGTSGRSYNEQFF. The chain is built from TRBV27 and TRBJ2-1, with 14 bases matching TRBD2. Germline CDR1 and CDR2: MNHEY and SMNVEV (reference sequence). J was trimmed by 1 base and V by 6 bases; bases with no gene match: 5. This CDR3 is 17 amino acids long.